Sequencing of this T cell receptor beta chain was carried out in a study of cytomegalovirus exposure and HLA in healthy donors. General study results and limits: 87-base-pair reads could not separate some V segments, including TRBV6-2 and TRBV6-3. Reports described diagnosis of cytomegalovirus status by the classifier as highly specific and sensitive.

The PCR used 60 Vbeta and 13 Jbeta primers. Clones were sequenced by immunoSEQ multiplex PCR, and TCRdb holds only the in-frame ones, with some missing. The table has about 100,000 clones, around four fifths seen once. A remark on this clone: Its cognate antigen is unknown.

This CDR3 region has 15 residues. V was clipped by 0 bases and J by 2 bases, with 9 bases between them. The germline V gene encodes CDR1 SGDLS and CDR2 YYNGEE. The sequence derives from a middle-aged woman in good health and CMV-seronegative. The sequenced material came from PBMCs. The rearrangement uses TRBV9 and TRBJ1-3, with D possibly TRBD1 on 5 matching bases. CDR3 amino acids: CASSVAQGPGNTIYF. Written as DNA, the CDR3 is TGTGCCAGCAGCGTAGCTCAGGGCCCTGGAAACACCATATATTTT.